Below, 26 T cell receptor beta chains from the same sample are listed, as sequenced in a study of T-cell reconstitution after alpha-beta-depleted transplantation in children. It was with unique molecular identifiers that the TCRbeta library was prepared. TCRdb independently ran MiXCR on the PCR reads; one entry per CDR3 protein. The sample includes roughly 180,000 distinct CDR3 sequences, just over 14% of them seen just once. Specimen: PBMCs from the stem cell graft donor, collected from the stem cell graft. All receptors come from a human donor who donated a stem cell graft to a child with acute lymphoblastic leukemia.

There are many counts of this clonotype. The CDR3 nucleotides are TGCGCCAGCAGCCGACAGACGAACACCGGGGAGCTGTTTTTT. Translation: CASSRQTNTGELFF. The V call is TRBV5-1, the J call TRBJ2-2, with D possibly TRBD1 on 5 matching bases. V was clipped by 4 bases and J by 0 bases, with 7 bases between them. Germline V gene data show CDR1 as SGHRS and CDR2 as YFSETQ. This CDR3 region has 14 residues.

This clonotype was recorded many times. The CDR3 region has the DNA TGTGCCAGCAGTTTCCAGGGGGGCGGGAGGGCCTACTACGAGCAGTACTTC. Protein: CASSFQGGGRAYYEQYF. This rearrangement joins TRBV27 to TRBJ2-7, with 9 bases lining up with TRBD2. In germline, CDR1 is MNHEY, CDR2 SMNVEV (reference sequence). Losses at the gene ends were 3 bases for V and 3 bases for J; bases not matched to a gene: 12. CDR3 size: 17 residues.

In its sample, this clonotype was seen many times. This chain joins TRBV5-1 and TRBJ2-2, with D perhaps TRBD1 or TRBD2 (5 bases each). Trimming took off 0 bases at V and 3 bases at J, with 9 bases between the two ends. Germline V gene sequence: CDR1 SGHRS, CDR2 YFSETQ. The CDR3 runs to 15 residues. The CDR3 nucleotides are TGCGCCAGCAGCTTGGACAGGCGGGACACCGGGGAGCTGTTTTTT. Protein sequence: CASSLDRRDTGELFF. The entire variable domain, with the rest obtained from reference TRBV5-1 and TRBJ2-2, is as follows: KAGVTQTPRYLIKTRGQQVTLSCSPISGHRSVSWYQQTPGQGLQFLFEYFSETQRNKGNFPGRFSGRQFSNSRSEMNVSTLELGDSALYLCASSLDRRDTGELFFGEGSRLTVL.

This clonotype was counted at least ten times. The J gene is TRBJ1-1, the V gene TRBV5-1, with D unclear. The CDR3 loop spans 15 amino acids. V was trimmed by 2 bases and J by 0 bases, leaving 11 bases between them. The germline V gene encodes CDR1 SGHRS and CDR2 YFSETQ. CDR3 loop: CASSFTPGLNTEAFF. The CDR3 DNA follows: TGCGCCAGCAGCTTTACTCCAGGCCTGAACACTGAAGCTTTCTTT.

This clonotype was picked up many times. V is TRBV4-1 and J is TRBJ2-2; D perhaps matches TRBD2 (6 bases). The germline gives CDR1 MGHRA, CDR2 YSYEKL. The length of the CDR3 is 18 residues. Trimming took off 0 bases at V and 7 bases at J, with 21 bases between the two ends. This CDR3 is CASSQDSSGRADGGELFF. The DNA for the CDR3 is TGCGCCAGCAGCCAAGATTCATCCGGGAGAGCCGATGGCGGGGAGCTGTTTTTT.

This clonotype was counted ten times or more. This rearrangement joins TRBV6-5 to TRBJ1-2, with 8 bases matching TRBD1. Germline lookup yields CDR1 MNHEY and CDR2 SVGAGI. This CDR3 region has 15 residues. The V and J ends lost 3 bases and 0 bases, in that order; junction bases with no gene match: 3. The CDR3: CASSYLTGANYGYTF. In nucleotides, the CDR3 is TGTGCCAGCAGTTATTTGACAGGGGCTAACTATGGCTACACCTTC.

This clonotype was counted between two and nine times. The chain has TRBV7-8 and TRBJ2-1; 9 bases fit TRBD1. This CDR3 is 14 amino acids long. In germline, CDR1 is SGHVS, CDR2 FQNEAQ. V trimming: 7 bases; J trimming: 5 bases; junction bases outside the gene matches: 6. The CDR3, as DNA: TGTGCCAGCACCGCGGACAGGGGTGACAATGAGCAGTTCTTC. Translating it yields CASTADRGDNEQFF. The entire variable domain, with the rest obtained from reference TRBV7-8 and TRBJ2-1, is as follows: GAGVSQSPRYKVAKRGQDVALRCDPISGHVSLFWYQQALGQGPEFLTYFQNEAQLDKSGLPSDRFFAERPEGSVSTLKIQRTQQEDSAVYLCASTADRGDNEQFFGPGTRLTVL.

This clonotype was recorded a few times. As DNA, the CDR3 is TGCGCCAGCAGCTTGGAGCTTGGGGACGCGGATGAGCAGTTCTTC. This encodes CASSLELGDADEQFF. The chain employs TRBV5-1 and TRBJ2-1; either TRBD1 or TRBD2 may fit D (5 bases each). Germline CDR1 and CDR2: SGHRS and YFSETQ. The CDR3 is 15 residues long. Deletions cut 0 bases from V and 8 bases from J, with 15 bases between.

The table lists this clonotype with many counts. V and J are TRBV7-2 and TRBJ2-5, with D possibly matching TRBD1 (6 bases). Germline CDR1 reads SGHTA; CDR2 reads FQGNSA. V gave up 3 bases and J gave up 5 bases, with 13 bases separating them. This CDR3 contains 14 residues. The CDR3 protein is CASSFYRESETQYF. The CDR3, as DNA: TGTGCCAGCAGCTTTTACAGGGAATCGGAGACCCAGTACTTC.

Notes on this clonotype: A much larger clone lies one base from this, so it may be a read error. Because it lacks the conserved phenylalanine or tryptophan at the end, this CDR3 is likely a read error. This chain connects TRBV2 to TRBJ2-6; D ambiguous. The CDR3 sequence is 15 residues long. The V and J ends lost 5 bases and 0 bases respectively, with 8 bases between them. The germline V gene has CDR1 SNHLY and CDR2 FYNNEI. As DNA, the CDR3 is TGTGCCAGCAGTCTACTGCTCTCTGGGGCCAACGTCCTGACTTAC. It is translated as CASSLLLSGANVLTY.

This clonotype was recorded at least ten times. This chain links TRBV20-1 with TRBJ2-1; 11 positions agree with TRBD1. Germline V lookup: CDR1 DFQATT, CDR2 SNEGSKA (reference sequence). The CDR3 loop spans 16 amino acids. Trimming took 3 bases from V and 0 from J; bases not matched to a gene: 4. For the CDR3, the DNA is TGCAGTGCTAGGGGACAGGGGGTGAGCTCCTACAATGAGCAGTTCTTC. This translates into CSARGQGVSSYNEQFF.

This clonotype has ten or more counts. The gene calls are TRBV7-2 and TRBJ2-5, with 9 positions matching TRBD1. Trimming at V came to 4 bases and at J to 7 bases, leaving 10 bases not matched to a gene. The CDR3 has 15 residues. Germline CDR1 and CDR2: SGHTA and FQGNSA. Here the CDR3 DNA reads TGTGCCAGCAGCTCAACCAAAGACAGGGGGTGGACCCAGTACTTC. It translates to CASSSTKDRGWTQYF.

This clonotype was picked up many times. The chain joins TRBV5-1 to TRBJ2-5, with no clear D. Germline V gene sequence: CDR1 SGHRS, CDR2 YFSETQ. CDR3 length equals 16 residues. Trimming left V 0 bases short and J 3 bases short, with 15 bases between. The CDR3 here is CASSLGVALKEETQYF. In nucleotides, the CDR3 is TGCGCCAGCAGCTTGGGGGTTGCTCTTAAAGAAGAGACCCAGTACTTC.

This clonotype was observed many times. The chain couples TRBV10-3 to TRBJ2-3; tentative D call: TRBD1 (5 bases). Deletions cut 4 bases from V and 5 bases from J, with 7 bases between. CDR1 ENHRY and CDR2 SYGVKD come from the germline V gene. This CDR3 region has 12 residues. CDR3 loop: CAISAGQDTQYF. Written as DNA, the CDR3 is TGTGCCATCAGTGCAGGGCAAGATACGCAGTATTTT.

V gene TRBV12-3 or TRBV12-4 combines with J gene TRBJ2-7, with D tentatively TRBD1 or TRBD2 (5 bases each). Trimming shortened V by 4 bases and J by 4 bases, and 14 bases separated the two germline ends. The CDR3 runs 14 residues. The CDR3 region is CASSSRDRLYEQYF. CDR3 DNA sequence: TGTGCCAGCAGTTCCCGGGACCGACTTTACGAGCAGTACTTC.

The rearrangement uses TRBV11-3 and TRBJ2-1; 14 bases agree with TRBD2. CDR1 is SGHNT, CDR2 YENEEA, per germline. Trimming cost V 5 bases and J 8 bases; bases outside gene matches: 8. CDR3 length: 16 residues. CDR3 sequence (DNA): TGTGCCAGCAGCCCCCGACTAGCGGGAGGGGCTTATGAGCAGTTCTTC. The encoded protein is CASSPRLAGGAYEQFF.

This clonotype was seen ten or more times. The CDR3 region has the DNA TGTGCCAGCAGTCCACGCAACTCTGGGGCCAACGTCCTGACTTTC. This sequence encodes CASSPRNSGANVLTF. The chain recombines TRBV27 with TRBJ2-6; no reliable D call. Trimming left V 5 bases short and J 0 bases short, with 8 bases between. CDR1 and CDR2 from the germline V gene are MNHEY and SMNVEV (reference sequence). This CDR3 spans 15 amino acids.

This clonotype was observed at least ten times. CDR3 DNA: TGTGCCAGCAGCCCGGCAGGAGGGAACACTGAAGCTTTCTTT. It yields the protein CASSPAGGNTEAFF. V gene TRBV7-9 combines with J gene TRBJ1-1, with no clear D. The germline V gene has CDR1 SEHNR and CDR2 FQNEAQ (reference sequence). V shed 5 bases and J shed 1 base, with 11 bases lying between them. This CDR3 contains 14 residues.

This clonotype came up a few times. One junction end does not reproduce the germline sequence, and a read error may be involved. This chain joins TRBV6-5 and TRBJ2-7; TRBD2 aligns across 7 bases. This CDR3 spans 15 amino acids. Germline CDR1 reads MNHEY; CDR2 reads SVGAGI. This CDR3 is CASSYYWGGAYEQYF. CDR3 bases: TGTGCCAGCAGTTACTACTGGGGAGGGGCCTACGAGCAGTACTTT.

V gene TRBV7-9 combines with J gene TRBJ2-1; TRBD2 matches at 7 bases. CDR3 length: 14 amino acids. V gave up 11 bases and J gave up 15 bases; unmatched junction bases: 22. Germline CDR1 is SEHNR and CDR2 is FQNEAQ (reference sequence). This CDR3 reads CASSSNLMASGLFF. The CDR3 DNA reads as TGTGCCTCCAGCAGCAATTTGATGGCTAGCGGCCTGTTCTTC.

This clonotype was recorded at least ten times. The chain employs TRBV7-6 and TRBJ2-1; D unclear. The V end lost 1 base, the J end lost 8 bases, and 15 bases lay between the germline ends. CDR1 is SGHVS, CDR2 FNYEAQ, per germline. The CDR3 runs 15 residues. Here the CDR3 reads CASSLDSPVRDEQFF. As DNA, the CDR3 is TGTGCCAGCAGCTTAGATTCCCCAGTCCGGGATGAGCAGTTCTTC.

In its sample, this clonotype was seen many times. The V call is TRBV5-1, the J call TRBJ1-4; D ambiguous. CDR1 is SGHRS, CDR2 YFSETQ, per germline. V lost 0 bases and J 2 bases, leaving 2 bases between the germline ends. This CDR3 has 13 amino acids. In nucleotides, the CDR3 is TGCGCCAGCAGCTTGGGGACTAATGAAAAACTGTTTTTT. This codes for CASSLGTNEKLFF.

Many counts were recorded for this clonotype. The CDR3 DNA reads TGCGCCAGCAGCCAAGATTTGGGGCGGGAGCCCTACAATGAGCAGTTCTTC. This gives the protein CASSQDLGREPYNEQFF. This chain connects TRBV4-1 to TRBJ2-1, with 7 positions matching TRBD2. From germline, CDR1 is MGHRA and CDR2 YSYEKL. J lost 2 bases, V lost 0 bases, and 7 bases had no gene match. The CDR3 extends over 17 amino acids.

This clonotype was found many times. The chain employs TRBV7-2 and TRBJ2-5; 9 bases are a match to TRBD1. The CDR3 has 14 amino acids. The germline V gene has CDR1 SGHTA and CDR2 FQGNSA. The J segment lost 8 bases and the V segment lost 2 bases, leaving 6 bases of the junction unmatched. The CDR3 region is CASSLSGTGLTQYF. The CDR3 DNA sequence: TGTGCCAGCAGCTTATCCGGGACAGGGTTAACCCAGTACTTC. Supplemented by reference TRBV7-2 and TRBJ2-5, the full variable domain reads GAGVSQSPSNKVTEKGKDVELRCDPISGHTALYWYRQSLGQGLEFLIYFQGNSAPDKSGLPSDRFSAERTGGSVSTLTIQRTQQEDSAVYLCASSLSGTGLTQYFGPGTRLLVL.

This clonotype was seen many times. V gene TRBV28 combines with J gene TRBJ2-3; the match to TRBD1 covers 7 bases. J gave up 2 bases and V 5 bases, and 10 bases lay outside the gene matches. Germline V gene sequence: CDR1 MDHEN, CDR2 SYDVKM. The CDR3 spans 16 residues. The CDR3 nucleotides read TGTGCCAGCAGTATCTACGACAGGGCGACCACAGATACGCAGTATTTT. Translation gives CASSIYDRATTDTQYF.

This clonotype occurred many times. This chain uses TRBV5-1 with TRBJ2-7; 9 nucleotides line up with TRBD1. The germline CDR1 and CDR2 sequences are SGHRS and YFSETQ. Trimming at V came to 4 bases and at J to 0 bases, leaving 17 bases not matched to a gene. CDR3 length: 19 amino acids. This CDR3 is CASSDFRDRELLSSYEQYF. The CDR3 nucleotides are TGCGCCAGCAGCGACTTTCGGGACAGGGAGTTACTGAGCTCCTACGAGCAGTACTTC. Full variable domain (rest looked up from reference TRBV5-1 and TRBJ2-7): KAGVTQTPRYLIKTRGQQVTLSCSPISGHRSVSWYQQTPGQGLQFLFEYFSETQRNKGNFPGRFSGRQFSNSRSEMNVSTLELGDSALYLCASSDFRDRELLSSYEQYFGPGTRLTVT.